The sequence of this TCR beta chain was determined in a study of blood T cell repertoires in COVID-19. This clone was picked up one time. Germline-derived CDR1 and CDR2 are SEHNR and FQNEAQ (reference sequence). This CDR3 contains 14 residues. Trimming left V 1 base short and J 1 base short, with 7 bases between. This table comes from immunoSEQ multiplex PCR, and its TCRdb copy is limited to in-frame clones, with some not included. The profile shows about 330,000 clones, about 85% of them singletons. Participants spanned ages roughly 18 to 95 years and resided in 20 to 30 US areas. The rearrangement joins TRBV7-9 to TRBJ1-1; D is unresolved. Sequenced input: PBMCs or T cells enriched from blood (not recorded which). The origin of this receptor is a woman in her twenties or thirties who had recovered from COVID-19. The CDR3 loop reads CASSLDWSNTEAFF. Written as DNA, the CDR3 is TGTGCCAGCAGCTTAGACTGGTCGAACACTGAAGCTTTCTTT.